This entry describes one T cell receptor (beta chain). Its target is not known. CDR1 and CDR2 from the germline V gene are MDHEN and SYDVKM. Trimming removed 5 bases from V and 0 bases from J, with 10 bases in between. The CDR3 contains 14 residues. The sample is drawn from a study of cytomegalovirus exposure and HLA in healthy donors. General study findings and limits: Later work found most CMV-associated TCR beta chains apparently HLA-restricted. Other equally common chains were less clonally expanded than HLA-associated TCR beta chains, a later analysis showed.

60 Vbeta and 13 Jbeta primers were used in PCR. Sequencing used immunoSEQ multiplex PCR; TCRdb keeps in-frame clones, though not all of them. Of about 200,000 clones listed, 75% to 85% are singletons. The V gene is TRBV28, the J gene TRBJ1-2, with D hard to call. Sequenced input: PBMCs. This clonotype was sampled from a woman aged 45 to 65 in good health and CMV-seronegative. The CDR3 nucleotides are TGTGCCAGCAGTCCCCCCGGAGCTAACTATGGCTACACCTTC. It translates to CASSPPGANYGYTF.